This TCR beta chain was captured in a study of T-cell memory formation after mild COVID-19. A few counts support this clonotype. Its target is unknown. J was trimmed by 3 bases and V by 3 bases; bases with no gene match: 11. Per the germline V gene, CDR1 is MGHRA and CDR2 is YSYEKL. CDR3 length equals 17 residues. Study-wide points: Contracting CD4+ clones sat mainly in CM and EM; CD8+ in EMRA. Clones that contracted from day 15 to 85 had balanced CD4/CD8; later expanders were CD4+ biased.

UMIs and sample barcodes were carried by the TCR alpha and TCR beta cDNA libraries that 5'RACE produced using constant-segment primers. Using its own MiXCR run on the 5' RACE reads, TCRdb lists one record per CDR3 protein. The repertoire consists of just over 200,000 distinct CDR3 sequences, with around 9.1% occurring once and the leading ten covering roughly 4%. The clonotype was recovered from a man aged 18 to 30 who had mild COVID-19 (a few samples of this study predate the infection). Cell type and time point are not known. Sequencing was performed on PBMCs or a T cell subset sorted from them (not recorded which). The gene calls are TRBV4-1 and TRBJ2-5, with 9 bases fitting TRBD2. This CDR3 reads CASSHVPSGGRKETQYF. The CDR3 coding sequence is TGCGCCAGCAGCCACGTCCCAAGCGGGGGGCGTAAAGAGACCCAGTACTTC.